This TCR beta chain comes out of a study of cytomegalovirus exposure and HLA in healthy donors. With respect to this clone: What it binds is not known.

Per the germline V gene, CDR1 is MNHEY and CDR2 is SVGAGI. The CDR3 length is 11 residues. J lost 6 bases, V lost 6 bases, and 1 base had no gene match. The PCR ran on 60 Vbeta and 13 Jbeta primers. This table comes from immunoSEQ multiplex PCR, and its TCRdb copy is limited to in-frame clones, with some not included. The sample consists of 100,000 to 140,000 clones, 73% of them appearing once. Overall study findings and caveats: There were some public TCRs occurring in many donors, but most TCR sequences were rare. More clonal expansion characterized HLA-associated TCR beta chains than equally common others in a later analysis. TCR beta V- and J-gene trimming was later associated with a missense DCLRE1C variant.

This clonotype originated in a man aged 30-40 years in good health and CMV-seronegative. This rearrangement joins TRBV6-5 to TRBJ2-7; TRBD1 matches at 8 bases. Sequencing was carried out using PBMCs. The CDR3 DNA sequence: TGTGCCAGCAGAACAGGGGGCGAGCAGTACTTC. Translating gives CASRTGGEQYF.